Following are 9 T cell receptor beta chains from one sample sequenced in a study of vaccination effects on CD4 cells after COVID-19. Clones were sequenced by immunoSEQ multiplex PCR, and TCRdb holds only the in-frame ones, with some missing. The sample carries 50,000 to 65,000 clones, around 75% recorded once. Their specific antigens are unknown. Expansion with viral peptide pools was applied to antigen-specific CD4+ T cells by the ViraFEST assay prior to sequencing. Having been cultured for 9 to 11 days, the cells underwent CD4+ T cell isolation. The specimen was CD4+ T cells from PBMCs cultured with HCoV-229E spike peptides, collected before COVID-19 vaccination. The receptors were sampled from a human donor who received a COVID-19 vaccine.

CDR3 loop: CASSPGRGSDTQYF. DNA for the CDR3: TGTGCCAGCAGCCCCGGACGGGGATCGGATACGCAGTATTTT. The genes are TRBV9 and TRBJ2-3; possibly TRBD2 for D (5 bases). The CDR3 spans 14 residues. V was trimmed by 4 bases and J by 6 bases, leaving 15 bases between them. CDR1 is SGDLS, CDR2 YYNGEE, per germline.

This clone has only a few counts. The CDR3 nucleotides are TGTGCCACCAGCAGTAGGCCGGGACTAGCATGGGGATTCTACGAGCAGTACGTC. Translated, it gives CATSSRPGLAWGFYEQYV. The chain uses TRBV15 and TRBJ2-7; TRBD2 agrees at 9 bases. The J segment lost 3 bases and the V segment lost 3 bases, leaving 15 bases of the junction unmatched. The CDR3 is made up of 18 amino acids. Per the germline V gene, CDR1 is LNHNV and CDR2 is YYDKDF (reference sequence).

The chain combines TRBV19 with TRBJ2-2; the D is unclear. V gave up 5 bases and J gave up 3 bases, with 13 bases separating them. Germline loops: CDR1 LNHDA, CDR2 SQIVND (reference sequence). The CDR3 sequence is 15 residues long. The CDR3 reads CASSSRRQDTGELFF. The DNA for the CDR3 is TGTGCCAGTAGTTCTAGACGGCAAGACACCGGGGAGCTGTTTTTT.

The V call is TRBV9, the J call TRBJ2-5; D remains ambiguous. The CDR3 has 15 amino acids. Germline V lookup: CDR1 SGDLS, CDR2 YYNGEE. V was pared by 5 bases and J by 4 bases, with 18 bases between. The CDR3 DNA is TGTGCCAGCAGTCTCCGCGGTTTGGGCCCAGAGACCCAGTACTTC. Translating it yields CASSLRGLGPETQYF.

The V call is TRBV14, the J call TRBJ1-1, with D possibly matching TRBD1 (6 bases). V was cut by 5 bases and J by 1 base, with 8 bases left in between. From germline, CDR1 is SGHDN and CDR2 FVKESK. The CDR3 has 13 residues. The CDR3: CASSGQTNTEAFF. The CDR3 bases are TGTGCCAGCAGCGGACAGACGAACACTGAAGCTTTCTTT.

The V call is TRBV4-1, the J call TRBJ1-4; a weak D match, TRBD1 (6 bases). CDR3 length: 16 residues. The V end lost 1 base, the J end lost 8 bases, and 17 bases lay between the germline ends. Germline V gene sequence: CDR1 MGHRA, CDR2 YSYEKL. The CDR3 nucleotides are TGCGCCAGCAGCCAAGTCGAGGGGGGGCTTCGGGAAAAACTGTTTTTT. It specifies CASSQVEGGLREKLFF.

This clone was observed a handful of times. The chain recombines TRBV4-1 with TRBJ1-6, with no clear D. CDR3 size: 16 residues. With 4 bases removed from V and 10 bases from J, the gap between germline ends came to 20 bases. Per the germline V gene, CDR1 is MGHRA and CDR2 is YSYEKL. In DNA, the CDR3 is TGCGCCAGCAGCCCGCGTGACGGAGGCCAACTCTCACCCCTCCACTTT. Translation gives CASSPRDGGQLSPLHF.

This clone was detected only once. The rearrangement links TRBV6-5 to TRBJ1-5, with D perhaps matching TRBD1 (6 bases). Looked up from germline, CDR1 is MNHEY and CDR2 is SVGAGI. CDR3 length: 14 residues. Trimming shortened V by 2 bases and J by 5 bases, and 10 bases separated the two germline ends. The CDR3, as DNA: TGTGCCAGCAGTTACGGGGCAGGGGATCAGCCCCAGCATTTT. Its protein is CASSYGAGDQPQHF.

The CDR3 is CASSFYGEKLFF. CDR3 in DNA: TGTGCCAGCAGTTTTTACGGTGAAAAACTGTTTTTT. The chain links TRBV28 to TRBJ1-4; D remains unclear. This CDR3 has 12 amino acids. V shed 3 bases and J shed 7 bases, with 6 bases lying between them. Germline-derived CDR1 and CDR2 are MDHEN and SYDVKM.